Each of the 30 T cell receptor beta chains below was sequenced from the same sample in a study of T cells after yellow fever vaccination. Via MiXCR, TCRdb re-called the 5' RACE reads, giving one row per CDR3 protein. The sample records nearly 550,000 distinct CDR3 sequences, around 21% being singletons. Sample: PBMCs, taken 15 days after the yellow fever booster vaccination. These receptors originate from a man aged 30 to 39 who received the YFV17D yellow fever vaccine.

This rearrangement joins TRBV6-5 to TRBJ1-6; 7 bases match TRBD1. The V gene's germline CDR1 is MNHEY and CDR2 SVGAGI. The J segment lost 13 bases and the V segment lost 2 bases, leaving 11 bases of the junction unmatched. This CDR3 is built from 15 residues. The CDR3 DNA sequence: TGTGCCAGCAGTTACGGGCAGGGGGTAATTTCGCCCCTCCACTTT. This gives the protein CASSYGQGVISPLHF.

This clonotype was seen more than once but under ten times. The chain's CDR3 is CSASGPLNEKLFF. The CDR3 nucleotides are TGCAGTGCTTCAGGACCGCTAAATGAAAAACTGTTTTTT. This chain links TRBV20-1 with TRBJ1-4; no clear D. CDR1 is DFQATT and CDR2 is SNEGSKA in the germline V gene (reference sequence). The CDR3 has 13 residues. Deletions cut 5 bases from V and 5 bases from J, with 12 bases between.

The chain recombines TRBV12-3 or TRBV12-4 with TRBJ2-7; weak D call: TRBD1 (6 bases). The V end was cut by 3 bases, the J end by 2 bases, with 14 bases between. CDR3 size: 15 residues. The CDR3 DNA is TGTGCCAGCAGTTTTGAGGACAGTCCTACCTACGAGCAGTACTTC. Translating gives CASSFEDSPTYEQYF.

The chain is built from TRBV12-3 or TRBV12-4 and TRBJ2-1; TRBD1 matches at 7 bases. V dropped 5 bases and J dropped 6; count of bases not matched to a gene: 10. The CDR3 extends over 15 amino acids. CDR3 coding DNA: TGTGCCAGCAGTCTCCAGACAGGGCTATTCAATGAGCAGTTCTTC. Its translation is CASSLQTGLFNEQFF.

The chain is built from TRBV27 and TRBJ2-7; maybe TRBD2 (5 bases). V lost 7 bases and J 3 bases, leaving 13 bases between the germline ends. CDR1 is MNHEY, CDR2 SMNVEV, per germline (reference sequence). The CDR3 totals 13 residues. CDR3 amino acids: CASTSASGYEQYF. In DNA, the CDR3 is TGTGCCAGCACCTCCGCCAGCGGCTACGAGCAGTACTTC.

This clonotype was counted only a few times. The chain combines TRBV29-1 with TRBJ1-4; perhaps TRBD1 as D (5 bases). The germline V gene encodes CDR1 SQVTM and CDR2 ANQGSEA. The CDR3 is made up of 14 amino acids. With 7 bases removed from V and 0 bases from J, the gap between germline ends came to 12 bases. CDR3 amino acids: CSAGGGATNEKLFF. CDR3 sequence (DNA): TGCAGCGCCGGGGGGGGGGCAACTAATGAAAAACTGTTTTTT.

This sequence joins TRBV10-3 and TRBJ2-7; D is ambiguous. CDR1 ENHRY and CDR2 SYGVKD come from the germline V gene. CDR3 size: 15 residues. The germline V and J ends were trimmed by 0 bases and 2 bases, with 11 bases remaining between them. DNA of the CDR3: TGTGCCATCAGTGAGTCTGGCGGACCTACCTACGAGCAGTACTTC. Amino acids: CAISESGGPTYEQYF.

The rearrangement joins TRBV11-3 to TRBJ2-2; D remains ambiguous. CDR1 is SGHNT, CDR2 YENEEA, per germline. CDR3 length: 17 residues. V lost 2 bases and J 4 bases, leaving 17 bases between the germline ends. CDR3 bases: TGTGCCAGCAGCTTAAGGCGTGGTCCTATGAGCACCGGGGAGCTGTTTTTT. Translated, it gives CASSLRRGPMSTGELFF.

This clonotype showed up just a few times. The chain has TRBV5-5 and TRBJ2-1; perhaps TRBD1 as D (5 bases). The CDR3 contains 14 residues. CDR1 SGHKS and CDR2 YYEKEE come from the germline V gene (reference sequence). Trimming removed 2 bases from V and 3 bases from J, with 9 bases in between. The DNA of the CDR3 is TGTGCCAGCAGCTTTCAGGGTGACTACAATGAGCAGTTCTTC. Translation gives CASSFQGDYNEQFF.

The sample holds a few counts of this clonotype. V gene TRBV24-1 combines with J gene TRBJ2-3; D unclear. Between the trimmed V and J ends, which lost 4 bases and 6 bases, there was a span of 10 bases. CDR3 length equals 13 residues. In germline, CDR1 is KGHDR, CDR2 SFDVKD. CDR3 coding DNA: TGTGCCACCAGTGACGCCATTCTCGATACGCAGTATTTT. It codes for CATSDAILDTQYF.

The rearrangement uses TRBV5-1 and TRBJ2-5, with D tentatively TRBD1 or TRBD2 (5 bases each). The CDR3 length is 16 residues. V lost 0 bases, J lost 4 bases, and 16 bases lay in between. Germline CDR1 is SGHRS and CDR2 is YFSETQ. CDR3 DNA sequence: TGCGCCAGCAGCTTGGAGGGGACGGCGGACCGAGAGACCCAGTACTTC. Translating gives CASSLEGTADRETQYF.

The V and J genes are TRBV20-1 and TRBJ2-3; D remains ambiguous. Per the germline V gene, CDR1 is DFQATT and CDR2 is SNEGSKA (reference sequence). Deletions cut 5 bases from V and 3 bases from J, with 12 bases between. The length of the CDR3 is 13 residues. CDR3 nucleotides: TGCAGTGCTTCCCGACTGGGTACAGATACGCAGTATTTT. It translates to CSASRLGTDTQYF.

The chain joins TRBV27 to TRBJ2-7; weak D call: TRBD1 (7 bases). The germline V gene has CDR1 MNHEY and CDR2 SMNVEV (reference sequence). This CDR3 is built from 14 residues. The V end was cut by 6 bases, the J end by 5 bases, with 17 bases between. In DNA form, the CDR3 reads TGTGCCAGCAGACCGGGCCTCAGGGGGGACGAGCAGTACTTC. This codes for CASRPGLRGDEQYF.

This clonotype turned up a few times. This chain joins TRBV28 and TRBJ2-3; D gene uncertain. The CDR3 has 13 amino acids. Trimming left V 9 bases short and J 3 bases short, with 13 bases between. Germline-derived CDR1 and CDR2 are MDHEN and SYDVKM. CDR3: CASSPDATDTQYF. The CDR3 DNA reads TGTGCCAGTTCACCTGATGCAACAGATACGCAGTATTTT.

The V call is TRBV29-1, the J call TRBJ2-3, with 7 bases aligning to TRBD2. Per the germline V gene, CDR1 is SQVTM and CDR2 is ANQGSEA. The ends lost 8 bases at V and 0 bases at J; junction bases unmatched: 5. This CDR3 region has 13 residues. This CDR3 is CSLNSGSTDTQYF. Written as DNA, the CDR3 is TGCAGCCTAAATAGCGGGAGCACAGATACGCAGTATTTT.

The V gene is TRBV20-1, the J gene TRBJ2-7; no firm D call. Per germline, CDR1 DFQATT and CDR2 SNEGSKA (reference sequence). This CDR3 comprises 14 residues. Trimming left V 6 bases short and J 0 bases short, with 15 bases between. The CDR3 region has the DNA TGCAGTGCCCCTCACTCGCAGAGCTCCTACGAGCAGTACTTC. Amino acid sequence: CSAPHSQSSYEQYF.

This rearrangement joins TRBV12-3 or TRBV12-4 to TRBJ2-5; 11 positions match TRBD1. The CDR3 consists of 16 residues. V lost 4 bases to trimming and J lost 5 bases; unmatched junction nucleotides: 9. The CDR3 loop is CASSSKGQGAGETQYF. CDR3 nucleotide sequence: TGTGCCAGCAGTTCCAAAGGACAGGGGGCTGGTGAGACCCAGTACTTC.

This clonotype was seen a handful of times. J is TRBJ2-1 and V is TRBV5-1; 7 bases map to TRBD2. The CDR3 contains 16 residues. Trimming at V came to 4 bases and at J to 0 bases, leaving 7 bases not matched to a gene. The germline V gene has CDR1 SGHRS and CDR2 YFSETQ. As DNA, the CDR3 is TGCGCCAGCAGCCGGGAGGTCGGGAGCTCCTACAATGAGCAGTTCTTC. Its translation: CASSREVGSSYNEQFF.

The chain carries TRBV5-4 and TRBJ2-5; perhaps TRBD1 as D (5 bases). Germline assignment: CDR1 SGHNT and CDR2 YYREEE (reference sequence). There are 12 residues in the CDR3. Trimming cost V 5 bases and J 0 bases, with 5 bases left between them. CDR3 nucleotides: TGTGCCAGCAGGACAGACCAAGAGACCCAGTACTTC. It yields the protein CASRTDQETQYF.

This rearrangement joins TRBV28 to TRBJ1-5; 7 bases match TRBD1. The V gene's germline CDR1 is MDHEN and CDR2 SYDVKM. The CDR3 runs to 16 residues. The V segment lost 8 bases and the J segment 0 bases; nucleotides outside the gene matches: 10. CDR3 in amino acids: CASWVTGRDSNQPQHF. CDR3 sequence (DNA): TGTGCCAGCTGGGTGACAGGGCGGGATAGCAATCAGCCCCAGCATTTT.

The J gene is TRBJ2-1, the V gene TRBV4-3; 7 nucleotides align to TRBD1. This CDR3 is 19 amino acids long. Trimming cost V 8 bases and J 10 bases; bases outside gene matches: 29. Germline V gene sequence: CDR1 LGHNA, CDR2 YSLEER. The CDR3: CASSGGAGLVSGLVDEQFF. Written as DNA, the CDR3 is TGCGCCAGCTCAGGGGGTGCGGGCCTAGTATCAGGGTTGGTGGACGAGCAGTTCTTC.

This clonotype showed up just a few times. J is TRBJ2-2 and V is TRBV18; D ambiguous. Trimming cost V 2 bases and J 4 bases, with 14 bases left between them. The CDR3 sequence is 16 residues long. Germline CDR1 reads KGHSH; CDR2 reads LQKENI. In nucleotides, the CDR3 is TGTGCCAGCTCACCAAAGTCAGTTTCGGGCACCGGGGAGCTGTTTTTT. Its translation is CASSPKSVSGTGELFF.

This clonotype was observed a handful of times. This sequence joins TRBV2 and TRBJ2-5; 10 bases line up with TRBD2. CDR1 and CDR2 from the germline V gene are SNHLY and FYNNEI. There are 15 residues in the CDR3. The chain's CDR3 is CASVPETSGLETQYF. DNA of the CDR3: TGTGCTAGCGTTCCCGAGACTAGCGGGTTGGAGACCCAGTACTTC.

The chain carries TRBV20-1 and TRBJ2-7; TRBD1 might be the D (5 bases). Looked up from germline, CDR1 is DFQATT and CDR2 is SNEGSKA (reference sequence). This CDR3 is 12 amino acids long. Deletions cut 3 bases from V and 1 base from J, with 7 bases between. CDR3 residues: CSASYRSYEQYF. In DNA, the CDR3 is TGCAGTGCTAGTTACAGGTCCTACGAGCAGTACTTC.

V is TRBV20-1 and J is TRBJ1-5; D is ambiguous. The CDR3 sequence is 14 residues long. Germline CDR1 DFQATT, CDR2 SNEGSKA (reference sequence). V lost 3 bases to trimming and J lost 3 bases, with 12 bases between them. CDR3 in amino acids: CSARPRGDNQPQHF. The CDR3 DNA is TGCAGTGCTAGGCCGAGAGGAGACAATCAGCCCCAGCATTTT.

This clonotype showed up many times. This chain joins TRBV19 and TRBJ2-7; possibly TRBD2 for D (6 bases). CDR1 LNHDA and CDR2 SQIVND come from the germline V gene (reference sequence). The ends were cut back, 7 bases at V and 6 bases at J, with 16 bases in the middle. The CDR3 spans 13 residues. CDR3 nucleotide sequence: TGTGCCAGTACCGAGTATGGGGGAGGCGAGCAGTACTTC. Residues: CASTEYGGGEQYF.

This chain uses TRBV6-2 or TRBV6-3 with TRBJ2-1; TRBD2 aligns across 12 bases. Trimming at V came to 5 bases and at J to 4 bases, leaving 9 bases not matched to a gene. The CDR3 is 17 residues long. Germline CDR1 reads MNHEY; CDR2 reads SVGEGT. The DNA of the CDR3 is TGTGCCAGCAGTCGACTAGCGGGAGATTTTCGGTACAATGAGCAGTTCTTC. Translated: CASSRLAGDFRYNEQFF.

This clonotype was observed a few times. V gene TRBV5-1 combines with J gene TRBJ2-3; TRBD1 is a possible D gene (5 bases). The CDR3 length is 15 residues. The germline gives CDR1 SGHRS, CDR2 YFSETQ. V gave up 0 bases and J gave up 5 bases, with 13 bases separating them. The CDR3 reads CASSLAVGPEDTQYF. Written as DNA, the CDR3 is TGCGCCAGCAGCTTGGCGGTGGGGCCGGAAGATACGCAGTATTTT.

This clonotype has only a few counts. V gene TRBV7-3 combines with J gene TRBJ1-1, with D possibly TRBD1 on 5 matching bases. CDR3 length: 14 residues. Trimming shortened V by 2 bases and J by 3 bases, and 10 bases separated the two germline ends. CDR1 and CDR2 (germline): SGHTA, FQGTGA. The CDR3 sequence is CASSLGGSDTEAFF. The CDR3 coding sequence is TGTGCCAGCAGCTTAGGGGGGTCGGACACTGAAGCTTTCTTT.

The J gene is TRBJ2-5, the V gene TRBV10-3, with D unclear. Per the germline V gene, CDR1 is ENHRY and CDR2 is SYGVKD. The CDR3 spans 13 residues. V was shortened by 3 bases and J by 3 bases, with 8 bases between the two germline ends. DNA of the CDR3: TGTGCCATCAGTGAACACAGCGAAGAGACCCAGTACTTC. Protein sequence: CAISEHSEETQYF.